Following are 5 T cell receptor beta chains from one sample sequenced in a study of blood T cell repertoires in COVID-19. Some clones are missing from TCRdb's copy, which holds only in-frame ones; the method was immunoSEQ multiplex PCR. The sample lists some 320,000 clones; 70% to 90% were seen once. Sequenced sample: peripheral blood. The receptors stem from a woman aged 30 to 39 who had recovered from COVID-19.

The chain is built from TRBV3-1 (or the pseudogene TRBV3-2) and TRBJ1-1; TRBD1 matches 7 bases. The CDR3 consists of 14 residues. CDR1 is LGHDT, CDR2 YNNKEL, per germline (reference sequence). J lost 1 base, V lost 5 bases, and 4 bases had no gene match. This CDR3 is CASSEGQANTEAFF. The CDR3 nucleotides read TGTGCCAGCAGCGAAGGACAGGCGAACACTGAAGCTTTCTTT.

The chain combines TRBV27 with TRBJ1-5; a possible D gene is TRBD1 (6 bases). V was trimmed by 5 bases and J by 6 bases, leaving 11 bases between them. Germline CDR1 is MNHEY and CDR2 is SMNVEV (reference sequence). The CDR3 contains 13 residues. Here the CDR3 reads CASSPGVGQPQHF. The CDR3 DNA reads TGTGCCAGCAGTCCAGGGGTAGGTCAGCCCCAGCATTTT.

The CDR3 nucleotides are TGCGCCAGCAGCCCAGGGGACAGGTTGAACACTGAAGCTTTCTTT. Amino acids: CASSPGDRLNTEAFF. The rearrangement joins TRBV4-1 to TRBJ1-1; 8 bases match TRBD1. The CDR3 loop spans 15 amino acids. J lost 0 bases, V lost 4 bases, and 4 bases had no gene match. In germline, CDR1 is MGHRA, CDR2 YSYEKL.

V is TRBV3-1 (or the pseudogene TRBV3-2) and J is TRBJ1-6; 7 bases match TRBD1. The CDR3 consists of 17 residues. With 0 bases clipped from V and 9 bases from J, the junction kept 11 bases outside the gene matches. Germline lookup yields CDR1 LGHDT and CDR2 YNNKEL (reference sequence). The CDR3 protein is CASSQDRVAGGSSPLHF. In nucleotides, the CDR3 is TGTGCCAGCAGCCAAGATCGAGTGGCAGGGGGTTCTTCACCCCTCCACTTT.

This chain links TRBV12-3 or TRBV12-4 with TRBJ2-7, with D possibly being TRBD1 (5 bases). V lost 2 bases and J 2 bases, leaving 7 bases between the germline ends. The CDR3 totals 13 residues. The DNA for the CDR3 is TGTGCCAGCAGTTTATACAGGACCTACGAGCAGTACTTC. It codes for CASSLYRTYEQYF.